A single sample gave rise to the 21 T cell receptor beta chains below, sequenced in a study of shared clonotypes between healthy human individuals. Assay: immunoSEQ multiplex PCR; the TCRdb copy retains only in-frame clones and omits some. This table holds approximately 2.5 million clones, 93% found once. Sequencing was performed on naive CD4+ T cells from PBMCs. Subset in this sample: CD45RA+ positively selected. These receptor sequences come from a man aged 18 to 30 in good health. Some clones in this sample may be carry-over from other donors' samples.

Concerning this clone itself: Other DNA sequences in this sample translate to the same CDR3. V is TRBV7-3 and J is TRBJ1-1, with D perhaps TRBD1 (5 bases). This CDR3 is built from 13 residues. V dropped 5 bases and J dropped 5 bases, with 12 bases sitting between them. The germline gives CDR1 SGHTA, CDR2 FQGTGA. The CDR3 region has the DNA TGTGCCAGCAGCCCCCAGGGAGGAACTGAAGCTTTCTTT. It encodes CASSPQGGTEAFF.

As regards this clone: This CDR3 is also generated by other DNA sequences in the sample. This chain connects TRBV5-1 to TRBJ2-5; unclear D gene. In germline, CDR1 is SGHRS, CDR2 YFSETQ. The V end was cut by 3 bases, the J end by 2 bases, with 8 bases between. The CDR3 loop spans 13 amino acids. The CDR3 DNA is TGCGCCAGCAGCTCCCTGACGCAAGAGACCCAGTACTTC. The encoded protein is CASSSLTQETQYF.

This clone appeared once. The rearrangement links TRBV18 to TRBJ2-1; 12 bases align to TRBD2. Germline V gene data show CDR1 as KGHSH and CDR2 as LQKENI. The V segment lost 1 base and the J segment 3 bases; nucleotides outside the gene matches: 1. The CDR3 is 16 amino acids. Here the CDR3 reads CASSPRTSGNYNEQFF. The CDR3 nucleotides read TGTGCCAGCTCACCACGGACTAGCGGGAACTACAATGAGCAGTTCTTC.

The chain has TRBV29-1 and TRBJ2-3; 7 bases are a match to TRBD2. Germline CDR1 SQVTM, CDR2 ANQGSEA. This CDR3 has 13 residues. The V segment lost 7 bases and the J segment 2 bases; nucleotides outside the gene matches: 6. DNA of the CDR3: TGCAGCGGCCGGGACTACTACACAGATACGCAGTATTTT. Its protein product is CSGRDYYTDTQYF.

This chain uses TRBV7-3 with TRBJ2-5; D assignment may be TRBD1 or TRBD2 (5 bases each). The CDR3 spans 14 residues. Germline V CDR1 and CDR2: SGHTA, FQGTGA. The ends were cut back, 1 base at V and 5 bases at J, with 11 bases in the middle. The DNA of the CDR3 is TGTGCCAGCAGCTTAATCGGCGAGGGGGAGACCCAGTACTTC. It is translated as CASSLIGEGETQYF.

This chain connects TRBV10-3 to TRBJ1-1; 9 nucleotides match TRBD1. Germline lookup yields CDR1 ENHRY and CDR2 SYGVKD. The CDR3 covers 14 residues. With 11 bases clipped from V and 5 bases from J, the junction kept 12 bases outside the gene matches. For the CDR3, the DNA is TGTGCCTCGAGCTCCGACAGGGGGGAAACTGAAGCTTTCTTT. It specifies CASSSDRGETEAFF.

The rearrangement uses TRBV6-1 and TRBJ2-7; D perhaps matches TRBD2 (6 bases). CDR1 and CDR2 (germline): MNHNS, SASEGT. The V gene lost 8 bases and the J gene lost 2 bases, with 19 bases spanning the gap. This CDR3 region has 15 residues. This chain's CDR3 is CASYPTGWGAYEQYF. The CDR3 DNA is TGTGCCAGCTACCCCACAGGATGGGGGGCCTACGAGCAGTACTTC.

The chain couples TRBV2 to TRBJ2-5, with 11 bases aligning to TRBD1. The CDR3 sequence is 13 residues long. V shed 8 bases and J 5 bases; nucleotides not matched to a gene: 4. CDR1 is SNHLY and CDR2 is FYNNEI in the germline V gene. CDR3: CASGQGAWETQYF. The CDR3 DNA reads TGTGCCAGCGGACAGGGGGCATGGGAGACCCAGTACTTC.

V and J are TRBV28 and TRBJ2-5, with 8 bases aligning to TRBD2. The trim removed 5 bases at V and 4 bases at J, leaving 3 bases unmatched. Germline V gene data show CDR1 as MDHEN and CDR2 as SYDVKM. The CDR3 has 13 residues. CDR3 DNA sequence: TGTGCCAGCAGTAGCGGGGGAGTAGAGACCCAGTACTTC. Protein product: CASSSGGVETQYF.

The V gene is TRBV11-2, the J gene TRBJ2-5; D call uncertain. Germline CDR1 SGHAT, CDR2 FQNNGV. The CDR3 has 14 amino acids. Trimming stripped 5 bases from V and 1 base from J, with 11 bases between. The CDR3 is CASSVRHVQETQYF. CDR3 nucleotide sequence: TGTGCCAGCAGCGTTCGACACGTCCAAGAGACCCAGTACTTC.

The gene calls are TRBV11-3 and TRBJ1-1; a possible D gene is TRBD1 (5 bases). Trimming pared 3 bases from V and 4 bases from J, leaving 9 bases between. The CDR3 consists of 13 residues. Germline V gene lookup returns CDR1 SGHNT and CDR2 YENEEA. This chain's CDR3 is CASSLGEGTEAFF. Written as DNA, the CDR3 is TGTGCCAGCAGCTTGGGGGAAGGCACTGAAGCTTTCTTT.

This clone was recorded once. The gene calls are TRBV7-9 and TRBJ1-2; D gene uncertain. V was shortened by 2 bases and J by 4 bases, with 5 bases between the two germline ends. The CDR3 runs 12 residues. Germline CDR1 is SEHNR and CDR2 is FQNEAQ (reference sequence). CDR3 DNA: TGTGCCAGCAGCTTAACGAGCTATGGCTACACCTTC. It encodes CASSLTSYGYTF.

The V call is TRBV18, the J call TRBJ1-5, with TRBD1 matching over 9 bases. Germline V CDR1 and CDR2: KGHSH, LQKENI. V gave up 3 bases and J gave up 4 bases; unmatched junction bases: 7. The CDR3 extends over 16 amino acids. The CDR3 here is CASSPGGTGPNQPQHF. The CDR3 DNA is TGTGCCAGCTCACCGGGGGGGACAGGGCCGAATCAGCCCCAGCATTTT.

The V and J genes are TRBV18 and TRBJ2-1, with 12 nucleotides matching TRBD2. The CDR3 is made up of 20 amino acids. Looked up from germline, CDR1 is KGHSH and CDR2 is LQKENI. Trimming cost V 5 bases and J 0 bases; bases outside gene matches: 14. This CDR3 reads CASSSRLAGVRPISYNEQFF. CDR3 bases: TGTGCCAGCTCATCCCGACTAGCGGGAGTACGGCCCATCTCCTACAATGAGCAGTTCTTC. The full variable domain, its missing parts supplied by reference TRBV18 and TRBJ2-1, is NAGVMQNPRHLVRRRGQEARLRCSPMKGHSHVYWYRQLPEEGLKFMVYLQKENIIDESGMPKERFSAEFPKEGPSILRIQQVVRGDSAAYFCASSSRLAGVRPISYNEQFFGPGTRLTVL.

The rearrangement uses TRBV2 and TRBJ1-4; possible D gene TRBD1, 5 bases. This CDR3 is built from 13 residues. Germline-derived CDR1 and CDR2 are SNHLY and FYNNEI. V shed 4 bases and J shed 8 bases, with 11 bases lying between them. This CDR3 reads CASSGQGQEKLFF. The DNA for the CDR3 is TGTGCCAGCAGTGGGCAGGGTCAGGAAAAACTGTTTTTT.

The V call is TRBV7-8, the J call TRBJ2-3; D is unresolved. The CDR3 consists of 13 residues. Germline V gives CDR1 SGHVS, CDR2 FQNEAQ. With 5 bases removed from V and 0 bases from J, the gap between germline ends came to 6 bases. The CDR3 region is CASSVLSTDTQYF. As DNA, the CDR3 is TGTGCCAGCAGCGTACTAAGCACAGATACGCAGTATTTT.

V is TRBV7-9 and J is TRBJ2-2; D remains unclear. The length of the CDR3 is 15 residues. Looked up from germline, CDR1 is SEHNR and CDR2 is FQNEAQ (reference sequence). The V and J ends lost 5 bases and 1 base respectively, with 11 bases between them. CDR3 loop: CASSPIGKNTGELFF. CDR3 bases: TGTGCCAGCAGCCCGATCGGCAAGAACACCGGGGAGCTGTTTTTT.

The chain joins TRBV11-2 to TRBJ1-1; D is unresolved. Germline V gene data show CDR1 as SGHAT and CDR2 as FQNNGV. This CDR3 is built from 14 residues. The germline V and J ends were trimmed by 4 bases and 3 bases, with 12 bases remaining between them. CDR3 in DNA: TGTGCCAGCAGCTCGGTGATGGGCGACACTGAAGCTTTCTTT. Translating it yields CASSSVMGDTEAFF.

This chain joins TRBV28 and TRBJ1-4; D not certain. The CDR3 runs 14 residues. The germline V gene encodes CDR1 MDHEN and CDR2 SYDVKM. Trimming shortened V by 3 bases and J by 4 bases, and 9 bases separated the two germline ends. CDR3 sequence: CASSFLQLNEKLFF. CDR3 nucleotides: TGTGCCAGCAGTTTTTTGCAACTTAATGAAAAACTGTTTTTT. Full variable domain (rest looked up from reference TRBV28 and TRBJ1-4): DVKVTQSSRYLVKRTGEKVFLECVQDMDHENMFWYRQDPGLGLRLIYFSYDVKMKEKGDIPEGYSVSREKKERFSLILESASTNQTSMYLCASSFLQLNEKLFFGSGTQLSVL.

In its sample, this clone was seen once. The rearrangement uses TRBV5-1 and TRBJ1-1; D remains unclear. Germline loops: CDR1 SGHRS, CDR2 YFSETQ. CDR3 length equals 13 residues. The V end lost 6 bases, the J end lost 2 bases, and 11 bases lay between the germline ends. CDR3 nucleotides: TGCGCCAGCACCCTTGGCCACAACACTGAAGCTTTCTTT. The encoded protein is CASTLGHNTEAFF.

The rearrangement joins TRBV5-4 to TRBJ2-6; weak D call: TRBD2 (6 bases). V gave up 0 bases and J gave up 2 bases, with 12 bases separating them. Germline V CDR1 and CDR2: SGHNT, YYREEE (reference sequence). CDR3 length: 17 amino acids. CDR3 loop: CASSLGFAGTGANVLTF. The CDR3 DNA is TGTGCCAGCAGCTTGGGTTTTGCGGGGACTGGGGCCAACGTCCTGACTTTC.